This T cell receptor beta chain emerged from a study of cytomegalovirus exposure and HLA in healthy donors. Study outcomes and limitations: Accurate predictions that matched the HLA-A and HLA-B alleles of most subjects were reportedly made from TCR beta sequences.

CDR1 and CDR2 from the germline V gene are MNHNY and SVGAGI (reference sequence). V dropped 5 bases and J dropped 5; count of bases not matched to a gene: 3. The CDR3 is 13 amino acids. Use of 60 Vbeta and 13 Jbeta primers characterized the PCR. Profiling relied on immunoSEQ multiplex PCR, and the TCRdb table lists in-frame clones only, not all of them. Seen here are about 180,000 clones, under 80% observed once, and the top ten hold under 3%. A few counts support this clone. Its antigen is as yet unknown. Source material: PBMCs. This chain uses TRBV6-6 with TRBJ1-5; 7 bases fit TRBD1. The sequence was collected from a human donor in good health. The CDR3, as DNA: TGTGCCAGCAGTCTCGACAGGGATCAGCCCCAGCATTTT. This encodes CASSLDRDQPQHF.